These 32 T cell receptor beta chains were sequenced from one sample in a study of identical twins' blood T cells. Each CDR3 protein gets one entry after TCRdb re-called the 5' RACE reads with MiXCR. The sample consists of roughly 340,000 distinct CDR3 sequences, roughly 28% of them appearing once. The sequencing sample was made of PBMCs. The source of these receptors is a woman between 18 and 55 years old in good health.

This clonotype was picked up many times. V usage is TRBV6-5 and J usage is TRBJ1-3; the D gene is possibly TRBD1 (5 bases). Germline loops: CDR1 MNHEY, CDR2 SVGAGI. This CDR3 is built from 17 residues. V was trimmed by 7 bases and J by 0 bases, leaving 19 bases between them. The CDR3 sequence is CASIDSGRKSSGNTIYF. In DNA, the CDR3 is TGTGCCAGCATCGACTCGGGACGGAAGAGCTCTGGAAACACCATATATTTT.

The gene calls are TRBV9 and TRBJ2-1, with TRBD2 matching over 11 bases. The CDR3 has 15 residues. Germline trimming cut 2 bases from V and 6 bases from J; bases unmatched to any gene: 4. Germline assignment: CDR1 SGDLS and CDR2 YYNGEE. CDR3 bases: TGTGCCAGCAGCGTCTCTAGCGGGGGGTTCAATGAGCAGTTCTTC. It codes for CASSVSSGGFNEQFF.

In regard to this clonotype: An end of the junction does not agree with germline; a read error may underlie this. The chain has TRBV20-1 and TRBJ2-1, with D tentatively TRBD2 (7 bases). CDR1 and CDR2 (germline): DFQATT, SNEGSKA (reference sequence). The CDR3 loop spans 12 amino acids. The CDR3 sequence: CSARDRGGAVIF. The CDR3 DNA is TGCAGTGCTAGAGATCGAGGGGGGGCCGTAATCTTC.

This clonotype has a handful of counts. V is TRBV27 and J is TRBJ2-4; TRBD1 is a possible D gene (6 bases). In germline, CDR1 is MNHEY, CDR2 SMNVEV (reference sequence). V lost 4 bases to trimming and J lost 0 bases, with 19 bases between them. The CDR3 runs 18 residues. The CDR3 reads CASSSGRRDTLAKNIQYF. CDR3 nucleotide sequence: TGTGCCAGCAGTTCTGGAAGACGGGACACTCTAGCCAAAAACATTCAGTACTTC.

CDR3 DNA: TGCGCCAGCGGGAAGACCTACAATGAGCAGTTCTTC. Its protein is CASGKTYNEQFF. The J gene is TRBJ2-1, the V gene TRBV5-1; D call uncertain. The CDR3 is 12 residues long. Germline-derived CDR1 and CDR2 are SGHRS and YFSETQ. Trimming took off 7 bases at V and 2 bases at J, with 7 bases between the two ends.

The table lists this clonotype with a few counts. This chain joins TRBV29-1 and TRBJ1-2; perhaps TRBD1 as D (6 bases). The CDR3 loop spans 12 amino acids. Trimming removed 4 bases from V and 2 bases from J, with 8 bases in between. Germline V gene sequence: CDR1 SQVTM, CDR2 ANQGSEA. The CDR3 loop reads CSVVDRNYGYTF. In DNA form, the CDR3 reads TGCAGCGTTGTTGACAGGAACTATGGCTACACCTTC. Full variable domain (outside the CDR3, taken from reference TRBV29-1 and TRBJ1-2): SAVISQKPSRDICQRGTSLTIQCQVDSQVTMMFWYRQQPGQSLTLIATANQGSEATYESGFVIDKFPISRPNLTFSTLTVSNMSPEDSSIYLCSVVDRNYGYTFGSGTRLTVV.

By frequency in the sample, this clonotype is medium-sized (0.01 to 0.1%). This chain links TRBV6-2 or TRBV6-3 with TRBJ2-1, with 12 bases matching TRBD2. The CDR3 is 15 residues long. The germline gives CDR1 MNHEY, CDR2 SVGEGT. Trimming cost V 4 bases and J 3 bases; bases outside gene matches: 1. Written as DNA, the CDR3 is TGTGCCAGCAGTTTACTAGCGGGAGGCTACAATGAGCAGTTCTTC. Its translation: CASSLLAGGYNEQFF.

The chain joins TRBV3-1 to TRBJ1-1; D gene unclear. The CDR3 covers 13 residues. Germline CDR1 and CDR2: LGHDT and YNNKEL (reference sequence). Trimming cost V 4 bases and J 6 bases, with 12 bases left between them. CDR3: CASSRGSPPEAFF. CDR3 DNA: TGTGCCAGCAGCCGAGGGAGTCCTCCTGAAGCTTTCTTT.

This clonotype was seen a few times. One end of the junction does not line up with germline, which may come from a read error. The V gene is TRBV2, the J gene TRBJ2-5; no definite D call. The CDR3 runs to 12 residues. Germline CDR1 and CDR2: SNHLY and FYNNEI. The chain's CDR3 is CATSESQETQYF. The CDR3 DNA follows: TGTGCCACCAGTGAGTCCCAAGAGACCCAGTACTTC.

The chain combines TRBV4-3 with TRBJ1-3, with a possible D match to TRBD1 (5 bases). V was trimmed by 0 bases and J by 4 bases, leaving 13 bases between them. Per germline, CDR1 LGHNA and CDR2 YSLEER. The CDR3 consists of 16 residues. The CDR3 bases are TGCGCCAGCAGCCAAGATCAGCAGGGTAGCGGAAACACCATATATTTT. Translated, it gives CASSQDQQGSGNTIYF.

The rearrangement uses TRBV6-5 and TRBJ1-2; D uncertain. The germline CDR1 and CDR2 sequences are MNHEY and SVGAGI. V lost 0 bases, J lost 4 bases, and 12 bases lay in between. The CDR3 runs to 15 residues. The CDR3 DNA reads TGTGCCAGCAGTTACTCTAAGGAACCTGCCTATGGCTACACCTTC. Amino acids: CASSYSKEPAYGYTF.

This clonotype was observed a handful of times. The chain has TRBV12-3 or TRBV12-4 and TRBJ1-2; D perhaps matches TRBD1 (5 bases). V lost 5 bases and J lost 5, with 18 bases in between. CDR3 length equals 15 residues. CDR3 amino acids: CASSTPGRRRYGYTF. In DNA, the CDR3 is TGTGCCAGCAGTACCCCGGGACGGCGACGGTATGGCTACACCTTC.

The chain combines TRBV2 with TRBJ1-5; 9 nucleotides align to TRBD1. CDR1 is SNHLY and CDR2 is FYNNEI in the germline V gene. Trimming at V came to 6 bases and at J to 9 bases, leaving 12 bases not matched to a gene. The CDR3 consists of 15 residues. CDR3 bases: TGTGCCAGCAGAACGACAGGGGGTGGCGATCGGCCCCAGCATTTT. Translation gives CASRTTGGGDRPQHF. Drawing the rest from reference TRBV2 and TRBJ1-5, the complete variable domain is EPEVTQTPSHQVTQMGQEVILRCVPISNHLYFYWYRQILGQKVEFLVSFYNNEISEKSEIFDDQFSVERPDGSNFTLKIRSTKLEDSAMYFCASRTTGGGDRPQHFGDGTRLSIL.

Only a few counts were recorded for this clonotype. The rearrangement uses TRBV15 and TRBJ2-7, with D perhaps assigned TRBD1 or TRBD2 (5 bases each). The CDR3 contains 16 residues. The V gene's germline CDR1 is LNHNV and CDR2 YYDKDF (reference sequence). With 4 bases removed from V and 0 bases from J, the gap between germline ends came to 16 bases. DNA of the CDR3: TGTGCCACCAGCACCCTGGGGGACGGCCACTCCTACGAGCAGTACTTC. Translating it yields CATSTLGDGHSYEQYF.

The chain joins TRBV9 to TRBJ2-5, with D perhaps matching TRBD1 or TRBD2 (5 bases each). CDR1 is SGDLS and CDR2 is YYNGEE in the germline V gene. This CDR3 contains 15 residues. Between the trimmed V and J ends, which lost 0 bases and 4 bases, there was a span of 13 bases. The chain's CDR3 is CASSVDPVGRETQYF. Here the CDR3 DNA reads TGTGCCAGCAGCGTAGATCCGGTGGGACGAGAGACCCAGTACTTC.

The CDR3 here is CASRGTENYEQYF. DNA for the CDR3: TGTGCCAGCCGTGGGACAGAGAACTACGAGCAGTACTTC. This rearrangement joins TRBV6-2 or TRBV6-3 to TRBJ2-7, with 7 positions matching TRBD1. The CDR3 extends over 13 amino acids. Germline V CDR1 and CDR2: MNHEY, SVGEGT. With V trimmed by 8 bases and J by 3 bases, 7 bases remained unmatched.

This clonotype has just a few counts. The chain links TRBV11-1 to TRBJ1-2; D is uncertain. CDR3 length: 14 residues. V lost 4 bases and J lost 5, with 14 bases in between. CDR1 is SGHAT, CDR2 FQDESV, per germline (reference sequence). The CDR3 spells CASSSVDSWYGYTF. In DNA, the CDR3 is TGTGCCAGCAGCTCAGTAGACTCCTGGTATGGCTACACCTTC.

The chain employs TRBV11-2 and TRBJ1-1, with D perhaps matching TRBD1 (6 bases). The CDR3 is 17 residues long. V lost 2 bases and J lost 0, with 16 bases in between. Germline V gene sequence: CDR1 SGHAT, CDR2 FQNNGV. CDR3 DNA sequence: TGTGCCAGCAGCTTATTGGGGGCGCGATCATTGAACACTGAAGCTTTCTTT. Protein: CASSLLGARSLNTEAFF.

The CDR3 coding sequence is TGTGCCAGCGGGGACGGTGAGACCCAGTACTTC. As protein: CASGDGETQYF. The chain employs TRBV28 and TRBJ2-5; either TRBD1 or TRBD2 may fit D (5 bases each). Germline V gives CDR1 MDHEN, CDR2 SYDVKM. Trimming shortened V by 8 bases and J by 5 bases, and 9 bases separated the two germline ends. The CDR3 sequence is 11 residues long. Full variable domain (missing parts from reference TRBV28 and TRBJ2-5): DVKVTQSSRYLVKRTGEKVFLECVQDMDHENMFWYRQDPGLGLRLIYFSYDVKMKEKGDIPEGYSVSREKKERFSLILESASTNQTSMYLCASGDGETQYFGPGTRLLVL.

V and J are TRBV20-1 and TRBJ1-5; D remains unclear. Germline V gene sequence: CDR1 DFQATT, CDR2 SNEGSKA (reference sequence). V was shortened by 0 bases and J by 0 bases, with 6 bases between the two germline ends. The CDR3 runs to 14 residues. The DNA for the CDR3 is TGCAGTGCTAGAGAGACCGTTAGCAATCAGCCCCAGCATTTT. Its translation is CSARETVSNQPQHF.

This clonotype has a handful of counts. The chain carries TRBV5-1 and TRBJ1-2, with TRBD1 matching over 7 bases. The V gene end was trimmed by 2 bases and the J gene end by 2 bases; junction bases not matched to a gene: 9. Germline CDR1 is SGHRS and CDR2 is YFSETQ. The CDR3 has 16 residues. The CDR3 DNA reads TGCGCCAGCAGCTTTGGCGACAGGGCAAGCAACTATGGCTACACCTTC. This encodes CASSFGDRASNYGYTF.

This clonotype occurred a few times. The chain links TRBV20-1 to TRBJ1-1; D uncertain. CDR1 and CDR2 from the germline V gene are DFQATT and SNEGSKA (reference sequence). The CDR3 is 12 amino acids. V was clipped by 7 bases and J by 7 bases, with 16 bases between them. CDR3 in DNA: TGCAGTGTCAGTGGCCGACAAGGTGAAGCTTTCTTT. As protein: CSVSGRQGEAFF.

This clonotype was detected ten times or more. Sequence at one end of the junction differs from germline and may be a read error. V gene TRBV11-2 combines with J gene TRBJ2-1; TRBD2 is a possible D gene (5 bases). From germline, CDR1 is SGHAT and CDR2 FQNNGV. The CDR3 is 13 amino acids. CDR3 loop: CASNLVSGVEQFF. The CDR3 DNA reads TGTGCCAGCAACTTAGTATCCGGGGTTGAGCAGTTCTTC.

Details on this clonotype: Just one base apart from a much larger clone, this may be a read error. The gene calls are TRBV29-1 and TRBJ1-1; D gene ambiguous. CDR3 length equals 12 residues. Germline V gives CDR1 SQVTM, CDR2 ANQGSEA. CDR3 sequence reads: CNGFRVNTEAFF. CDR3 nucleotide sequence: TGCAACGGCTTTAGAGTGAACACTGAAGCTTTCTTT.

This clonotype has just a few counts. V and J are TRBV19 and TRBJ2-5; D uncertain. Trimming pared 4 bases from V and 3 bases from J, leaving 12 bases between. CDR1 is LNHDA and CDR2 is SQIVND in the germline V gene (reference sequence). CDR3 size: 14 residues. The DNA of the CDR3 is TGTGCCAGTAGTACCCTACTCAGTAAAGAGACCCAGTACTTC. Translated: CASSTLLSKETQYF.

The chain carries TRBV6-5 and TRBJ1-5; D possibly corresponds to TRBD1 (5 bases). Trimming removed 9 bases at V and 0 bases at J, with 15 bases between. The CDR3 has 15 residues. The germline V gene has CDR1 MNHEY and CDR2 SVGAGI. CDR3 bases: TGTGCCAGTAGTCGTGACAGCTATAGCAATCAGCCCCAGCATTTT. Its translation: CASSRDSYSNQPQHF.

This chain connects TRBV5-1 to TRBJ1-5; D not certain. The V gene's germline CDR1 is SGHRS and CDR2 YFSETQ. The ends were cut back, 0 bases at V and 6 bases at J, with 10 bases in the middle. The CDR3 runs to 14 residues. Here the CDR3 DNA reads TGCGCCAGCAGCTTGGGGGAGTTACGTCAGCCCCAGCATTTT. Its protein product is CASSLGELRQPQHF.

CDR3 sequence reads: CAWSVRGGFEKLFF. Here the CDR3 DNA reads TGTGCCTGGAGTGTCAGGGGAGGATTTGAAAAACTGTTTTTT. The chain combines TRBV30 with TRBJ1-4; possible D gene TRBD1, 6 bases. The V and J ends lost 0 bases and 7 bases respectively, with 12 bases between them. CDR1 and CDR2 from the germline V gene are GTSNPN and SVGIG (reference sequence). The CDR3 runs 14 residues.

The V call is TRBV6-6, the J call TRBJ2-2; D possibly corresponds to TRBD1 (6 bases). CDR3 length equals 15 residues. Germline values: CDR1 MNHNY, CDR2 SVGAGI (reference sequence). Deletions cut 0 bases from V and 5 bases from J, with 10 bases between. The CDR3 protein is CASSYSGRGTGELFF. CDR3 nucleotides: TGTGCCAGCAGTTACTCCGGCAGGGGAACCGGGGAGCTGTTTTTT.

This clonotype was counted ten times or more. The chain combines TRBV11-2 with TRBJ1-4; D gene unclear. The CDR3 is made up of 12 amino acids. The V end lost 0 bases, the J end lost 7 bases, and 3 bases lay between the germline ends. The germline V gene has CDR1 SGHAT and CDR2 FQNNGV. The CDR3 reads CASSLEGEKLFF. The DNA of the CDR3 is TGTGCCAGCAGCTTAGAGGGTGAAAAACTGTTTTTT.

This clonotype was found a few times. This chain joins TRBV3-1 and TRBJ2-1, with D perhaps matching TRBD2 (6 bases). Germline-derived CDR1 and CDR2 are LGHDT and YNNKEL (reference sequence). The CDR3 sequence is 13 residues long. Deletions cut 3 bases from V and 12 bases from J, with 15 bases between. In DNA, the CDR3 is TGTGCCAGCAGCCAGGTGGGACTTTCAGGGCAGTTCTTC. Its protein product is CASSQVGLSGQFF.

V and J are TRBV3-1 and TRBJ2-1; D remains unclear. Germline CDR1 is LGHDT and CDR2 is YNNKEL (reference sequence). V lost 4 bases to trimming and J lost 5 bases, with 6 bases between them. The CDR3 extends over 12 amino acids. CDR3 protein: CASSRINNEQFF. In DNA, the CDR3 is TGTGCCAGCAGCCGAATAAACAATGAGCAGTTCTTC.